Each of the 29 T cell receptor beta chains below was sequenced from the same sample in a study of cytomegalovirus exposure and HLA in healthy donors (dated by TCRdb to between 2016 and 2019). The library relied on the immunoSEQ multiplex PCR assay. For the multiplex PCR, a mixture combining 60 forward primers for TCR Vbeta segments and 13 reverse primers for TCR Jbeta segments was used. TCRdb carries this immuneACCESS record with in-frame sequences only. Its versions omit some clonotypes, under half of them owing to an unresolved V gene in the studies checked, with the rest unexplained. The sample data list 90,000 to 120,000 clones, and approximately 76% of these were observed just once. The leading ten clones occupy about 2.3% of the sample. Sequencing was performed on PBMCs. Receptors originate from a man between 18 and 29 years old in good health and CMV-seronegative.

The chain combines TRBV19 with TRBJ2-5; D perhaps matches TRBD1 (6 bases). From germline, CDR1 is LNHDA and CDR2 SQIVND (reference sequence). The CDR3 loop spans 12 amino acids. The V end lost 5 bases, the J end lost 7 bases, and 11 bases lay between the germline ends. This CDR3 reads CASSGGQATQYF. The CDR3 DNA reads TGTGCCAGTAGTGGGGGCCAGGCGACCCAGTACTTC.

The V call is TRBV2, the J call TRBJ1-1, with a weak D call TRBD1 (5 bases). CDR1 is SNHLY, CDR2 FYNNEI, per germline. V lost 3 bases and J 4 bases, leaving 12 bases between the germline ends. The CDR3 is 14 residues long. The CDR3 nucleotides read TGTGCCAGCAGTGACGGGGGAGGGAGCACTGAAGCTTTCTTT. Its translation is CASSDGGGSTEAFF.

V gene TRBV19 combines with J gene TRBJ2-5; TRBD2 matches 11 bases. The germline V gene has CDR1 LNHDA and CDR2 SQIVND (reference sequence). V dropped 4 bases and J dropped 2; count of bases not matched to a gene: 6. This CDR3 has 16 residues. CDR3 sequence (DNA): TGTGCCAGTAGTACCCCTAGCGGGGGGCTTCAAGAGACCCAGTACTTC. Amino acids: CASSTPSGGLQETQYF.

V is TRBV5-5 and J is TRBJ2-7, with D tentatively TRBD2 (6 bases). This CDR3 spans 14 amino acids. CDR1 SGHKS and CDR2 YYEKEE come from the germline V gene (reference sequence). The V end lost 3 bases, the J end lost 5 bases, and 15 bases lay between the germline ends. DNA for the CDR3: TGTGCCAGCAGCTCGGAGGGCCCAAGGGACGAGCAGTACTTC. This sequence encodes CASSSEGPRDEQYF.

The chain links TRBV19 to TRBJ1-5, with D perhaps TRBD1 (6 bases). The ends were cut back, 6 bases at V and 3 bases at J, with 12 bases in the middle. This CDR3 is built from 14 residues. CDR1 is LNHDA and CDR2 is SQIVND in the germline V gene (reference sequence). DNA of the CDR3: TGTGCCAGTAGCCAGACAGGCTACAATCAGCCCCAGCATTTT. Its protein is CASSQTGYNQPQHF.

The chain employs TRBV6-4 and TRBJ2-3; TRBD2 agrees at 8 bases. With V trimmed by 5 bases and J by 1 base, 5 bases remained unmatched. This CDR3 has 15 amino acids. Germline lookup yields CDR1 MRHNA and CDR2 SNTAGT. CDR3 in DNA: TGTGCCAGCAGTCCCTCGCGGGGGGGCACAGATACGCAGTATTTT. Its protein is CASSPSRGGTDTQYF.

This chain joins TRBV6-4 and TRBJ2-3; 9 nucleotides align to TRBD1. Trimming at V came to 3 bases and at J to 1 base, leaving 2 bases not matched to a gene. Germline assignment: CDR1 MRHNA and CDR2 SNTAGT. This CDR3 has 15 amino acids. CDR3 nucleotide sequence: TGTGCCAGCAGTGAGACAGGGGGGGGCACAGATACGCAGTATTTT. This codes for CASSETGGGTDTQYF.

CDR3 nucleotides: TGTGCCAGCAGTTTACCCCAGGACAGGGCACGCGAGCAGTACTTC. It translates to CASSLPQDRAREQYF. The V and J genes are TRBV28 and TRBJ2-7, with 8 positions matching TRBD1. V lost 2 bases, J lost 6 bases, and 9 bases stayed unmatched. CDR1 and CDR2 (germline): MDHEN, SYDVKM. The CDR3 consists of 15 residues. The full variable domain, its missing parts supplied by reference TRBV28 and TRBJ2-7, is DVKVTQSSRYLVKRTGEKVFLECVQDMDHENMFWYRQDPGLGLRLIYFSYDVKMKEKGDIPEGYSVSREKKERFSLILESASTNQTSMYLCASSLPQDRAREQYFGPGTRLTVT.

This clone showed up just a few times. The chain is built from TRBV7-2 and TRBJ2-5; perhaps TRBD2 as D (5 bases). Germline assignment: CDR1 SGHTA and CDR2 FQGNSA. The CDR3 runs to 13 residues. Deletions cut 5 bases from V and 1 base from J, with 8 bases between. The CDR3 reads CASSKDFQETQYF. The DNA of the CDR3 is TGTGCCAGCAGCAAGGACTTCCAAGAGACCCAGTACTTC.

This chain connects TRBV7-3 to TRBJ1-1, with 8 bases identical to TRBD1. In germline, CDR1 is SGHTA, CDR2 FQGTGA. CDR3 length: 17 amino acids. After removal of 8 bases from V and 5 bases from J, the junction contained 19 bases not matched to a gene. CDR3 coding DNA: TGTGCCAGCGCCCCGGGCGACCGGGACAGGTTGCGGACTGAAGCTTTCTTT. Translating gives CASAPGDRDRLRTEAFF.

This chain links TRBV28 with TRBJ1-5; tentatively, D is TRBD1 (5 bases). Per the germline V gene, CDR1 is MDHEN and CDR2 is SYDVKM. Trimming removed 7 bases from V and 6 bases from J, with 19 bases in between. The CDR3 is 15 amino acids. The CDR3 is CASMPWGGDGQPQHF. The DNA for the CDR3 is TGTGCCAGCATGCCTTGGGGGGGAGACGGTCAGCCCCAGCATTTT.

The rearrangement uses TRBV6-1 and TRBJ1-4; TRBD1 matches at 7 bases. With 0 bases clipped from V and 7 bases from J, the junction kept 11 bases outside the gene matches. The CDR3 is 17 amino acids. The germline V gene encodes CDR1 MNHNS and CDR2 SASEGT. CDR3 coding DNA: TGTGCCAGCAGTGAAGCGGGTTGGGGACAGAGGGGTGAAAAACTGTTTTTT. Translated, it gives CASSEAGWGQRGEKLFF.

This clone was seen only a few times. The rearrangement uses TRBV18 and TRBJ2-2, with a possible D match to TRBD2 (6 bases). This CDR3 comprises 16 residues. The V gene's germline CDR1 is KGHSH and CDR2 LQKENI. The germline V and J ends were trimmed by 5 bases and 3 bases, with 16 bases remaining between them. CDR3 sequence: CASSSLPGGDTGELFF. CDR3 nucleotide sequence: TGTGCCAGCTCATCCCTTCCCGGAGGGGACACCGGGGAGCTGTTTTTT.

The J gene is TRBJ2-5, the V gene TRBV5-1; 13 bases fit TRBD2. The germline V gene has CDR1 SGHRS and CDR2 YFSETQ. This CDR3 is built from 15 residues. V lost 4 bases, J lost 5 bases, and 5 bases stayed unmatched. The CDR3 spells CASSQGLAGVETQYF. In nucleotides, the CDR3 is TGCGCCAGCAGCCAAGGACTAGCGGGGGTGGAGACCCAGTACTTC.

The chain employs TRBV9 and TRBJ2-7; 9 bases agree with TRBD1. V lost 1 base, J lost 4 bases, and 6 bases stayed unmatched. The germline V gene has CDR1 SGDLS and CDR2 YYNGEE. This CDR3 region has 15 residues. The CDR3: CASSVRPGQGYEQYF. The CDR3 bases are TGTGCCAGCAGCGTACGACCGGGACAGGGTTACGAGCAGTACTTC.

This chain connects TRBV4-2 to TRBJ1-3; maybe TRBD1 (6 bases). The germline V gene has CDR1 LGHNA and CDR2 YNFKEQ. The V gene lost 1 base and the J gene lost 6 bases, with 16 bases spanning the gap. The CDR3 loop spans 16 amino acids. CDR3 sequence reads: CASSQVGGGGQNTIYF. CDR3 in DNA: TGTGCCAGCAGCCAAGTGGGGGGCGGGGGGCAAAACACCATATATTTT.

This clone was counted between two and nine times. V usage is TRBV7-2 and J usage is TRBJ1-1; D is unclear. Germline CDR1 reads SGHTA; CDR2 reads FQGNSA. V was clipped by 10 bases and J by 1 base, with 13 bases between them. The CDR3 is 13 amino acids. The CDR3 reads CATSFYGNTEAFF. Written as DNA, the CDR3 is TGTGCCACCTCGTTTTACGGGAACACTGAAGCTTTCTTT.

The J gene is TRBJ2-7, the V gene TRBV5-1; tentative D call: TRBD2 (6 bases). The CDR3 loop spans 16 amino acids. V lost 0 bases, J lost 2 bases, and 15 bases lay in between. Looked up from germline, CDR1 is SGHRS and CDR2 is YFSETQ. The CDR3 spells CASSLASGVLAYEQYF. DNA of the CDR3: TGCGCCAGCAGCTTGGCCTCGGGGGTGCTCGCCTACGAGCAGTACTTC.

This chain uses TRBV7-6 with TRBJ2-4; D possibly corresponds to TRBD2 (5 bases). Trimming stripped 5 bases from V and 0 bases from J, with 14 bases between. Germline assignment: CDR1 SGHVS and CDR2 FNYEAQ. The CDR3 totals 16 residues. The CDR3 nucleotides are TGTGCCAGCAGCCCCTACAGTGGGAGAGCCAAAAACATTCAGTACTTC. Residues: CASSPYSGRAKNIQYF.

This chain uses TRBV9 with TRBJ1-5; 8 positions match TRBD1. Germline V lookup: CDR1 SGDLS, CDR2 YYNGEE. CDR3 length: 16 residues. Trimming at V came to 0 bases and at J to 5 bases, leaving 7 bases not matched to a gene. CDR3 in DNA: TGTGCCAGCAGCGTAGGGGGAGGGACAGGCGATCAGCCCCAGCATTTT. It codes for CASSVGGGTGDQPQHF.

This clone was detected a few times. This chain links TRBV6-6 with TRBJ2-7; 7 bases are shared with TRBD1. The ends lost 4 bases at V and 4 bases at J; junction bases unmatched: 7. Germline values: CDR1 MNHNY, CDR2 SVGAGI (reference sequence). The CDR3 is 14 residues long. The CDR3 bases are TGTGCCAGCAGTTCCTCCGGGACAGTTTACGAGCAGTACTTC. This gives the protein CASSSSGTVYEQYF.

The rearrangement joins TRBV29-1 to TRBJ2-7, with D perhaps TRBD2 (5 bases). V lost 3 bases to trimming and J lost 1 base, with 13 bases between them. This CDR3 has 14 amino acids. The germline V gene encodes CDR1 SQVTM and CDR2 ANQGSEA. The CDR3 spells CSVDSAGPSYEQYF. The CDR3 DNA is TGCAGCGTTGATTCTGCGGGCCCTTCCTACGAGCAGTACTTC.

The V gene is TRBV9, the J gene TRBJ2-5; 7 nucleotides agree with TRBD2. The CDR3 loop spans 15 amino acids. Germline V gene data show CDR1 as SGDLS and CDR2 as YYNGEE. J was trimmed by 1 base and V by 0 bases; bases with no gene match: 3. Here the CDR3 DNA reads TGTGCCAGCAGCGTAGACGGGGGGTTCCAAGAGACCCAGTACTTC. It translates to CASSVDGGFQETQYF.

The chain uses TRBV11-2 and TRBJ2-5; 9 bases match TRBD1. The junction had 7 bases not matched to a gene; V was cut back by 6 bases and J by 2 bases. Germline V gene lookup returns CDR1 SGHAT and CDR2 FQNNGV. The CDR3 loop spans 15 amino acids. This chain's CDR3 is CASRGRDREQETQYF. The CDR3, as DNA: TGTGCCAGCAGAGGTCGGGACAGGGAACAAGAGACCCAGTACTTC.

This chain links TRBV18 with TRBJ1-1, with TRBD1 identical over 8 bases. With V trimmed by 0 bases and J by 11 bases, 5 bases remained unmatched. CDR1 KGHSH and CDR2 LQKENI come from the germline V gene. CDR3 length: 13 amino acids. This CDR3 is CASSPPHYRGAFF. Written as DNA, the CDR3 is TGTGCCAGCTCACCACCGCACTACAGGGGGGCTTTCTTT.

A note on this clone: In the same sample, other DNA sequences code for this CDR3. The rearrangement uses TRBV4-3 and TRBJ2-3; 11 bases fit TRBD2. The CDR3 totals 15 residues. V lost 3 bases, J lost 1 base, and 0 bases stayed unmatched. CDR1 is LGHNA and CDR2 is YSLEER in the germline V gene. CDR3 region: CASSQGLAGTDTQYF. The CDR3 DNA sequence: TGCGCCAGCAGCCAGGGACTAGCGGGCACAGATACGCAGTATTTT.

A remark on this clone: An end of the junction does not agree with germline; a read error may underlie this. The gene calls are TRBV7-9 and TRBJ2-7, with D unresolved. The CDR3 contains 12 residues. The germline V gene encodes CDR1 SEHNR and CDR2 FQNEAQ (reference sequence). CDR3 amino acids: CSSSSLSYEQYF. CDR3 sequence (DNA): TGTTCCAGCAGCTCCCTCTCCTACGAGCAGTACTTC.

This clone was picked up a small number of times. The genes are TRBV7-6 and TRBJ2-7, with TRBD2 as a possible D gene (5 bases). V lost 1 base and J 5 bases, leaving 15 bases between the germline ends. This CDR3 comprises 15 residues. Germline assignment: CDR1 SGHVS and CDR2 FNYEAQ. DNA of the CDR3: TGTGCCAGCAGCTTAGGATGGCAGGAGGAGGACGAGCAGTACTTC. Amino acids: CASSLGWQEEDEQYF.

This clone appeared a few times. The rearrangement uses TRBV28 and TRBJ1-6; 7 positions agree with TRBD1. With V trimmed by 5 bases and J by 8 bases, 21 bases remained unmatched. Germline CDR1 MDHEN, CDR2 SYDVKM. This CDR3 is built from 19 residues. The CDR3 bases are TGTGCCAGCAGTCCCCGGGACAGAGAGTCCATAATAGTTCATTCACCCCTCCACTTT. Encoded protein: CASSPRDRESIIVHSPLHF.